This passage covers 26 T cell receptor beta chains from one sample sequenced in a study of a mutant IDH1 vaccine in newly diagnosed glioma. Generated by immunoSEQ multiplex PCR, the TCRdb table keeps only in-frame clones and is missing some. The repertoire holds tens of thousands of clones, roughly 81% seen once, with 4% in the top ten. Their specific antigens are unknown. Time point defined: week 23, last vaccination. Each dose of the vaccine consisted of 300 ug of mutant IDH1 20-mer peptide, with topical imiquimod. The specimen was PBMCs, collected from a glioma patient whose treatment included an IDH1 peptide vaccine. These TCRs come from a man aged 30 to 39 with glioma.

The CDR3 loop is CASSLSWTGVDEQYF. CDR3 DNA: TGTGCCAGCAGTTTAAGTTGGACAGGGGTCGACGAGCAGTACTTC. The chain has TRBV27 and TRBJ2-7; the match to TRBD1 covers 9 bases. Trimming removed 2 bases from V and 5 bases from J; junction bases left unmatched: 7. The V gene's germline CDR1 is MNHEY and CDR2 SMNVEV (reference sequence). This CDR3 spans 15 amino acids.

Concerning this clone: The sample has other DNA sequences that encode this CDR3 too. The gene calls are TRBV2 and TRBJ1-6; the match to TRBD1 covers 7 bases. J gave up 7 bases and V 6 bases, and 3 bases lay outside the gene matches. The CDR3 is made up of 13 amino acids. The germline V gene encodes CDR1 SNHLY and CDR2 FYNNEI. CDR3 amino acids: CASRTRGNSPLHF. The CDR3 DNA sequence: TGTGCCAGCAGAACCAGGGGGAATTCACCCCTCCACTTT.

This chain joins TRBV2 and TRBJ2-5; 10 positions agree with TRBD2. The V and J ends lost 5 bases and 7 bases, in that order; junction bases with no gene match: 13. Germline V gene sequence: CDR1 SNHLY, CDR2 FYNNEI. The CDR3 sequence is 16 residues long. This CDR3 reads CASSSLAGGRWRTQYF. DNA of the CDR3: TGTGCCAGCAGTTCTTTAGCGGGGGGCCGATGGAGGACCCAGTACTTC.

V gene TRBV27 combines with J gene TRBJ2-7; D may be TRBD1 or TRBD2 (6 bases each). Trimming took off 6 bases at V and 6 bases at J, with 27 bases between the two ends. The CDR3 totals 17 residues. Germline CDR1 MNHEY, CDR2 SMNVEV (reference sequence). The CDR3 loop reads CASSRLGWGANLGEQYF. CDR3 in DNA: TGTGCCAGCAGCCGCCTCGGGTGGGGGGCCAACTTGGGCGAGCAGTACTTC.

This clone was recorded once. The V call is TRBV29-1, the J call TRBJ2-7; unclear D gene. The CDR3 runs to 14 residues. Trimming removed 5 bases from V and 0 bases from J, with 14 bases in between. Germline values: CDR1 SQVTM, CDR2 ANQGSEA. In nucleotides, the CDR3 is TGCAGCGTTCGATCAGACCGCAGCTCCTACGAGCAGTACTTC. As protein: CSVRSDRSSYEQYF.

This chain links TRBV5-1 with TRBJ2-3; unclear D gene. Per germline, CDR1 SGHRS and CDR2 YFSETQ. The CDR3 is made up of 15 amino acids. Trimming shortened V by 6 bases and J by 0 bases, and 14 bases separated the two germline ends. The CDR3 sequence: CASKVLAASTDTQYF. Here the CDR3 DNA reads TGCGCCAGCAAAGTGTTGGCGGCTAGCACAGATACGCAGTATTTT.

V usage is TRBV4-1 and J usage is TRBJ2-3; 10 bases are shared with TRBD2. V shed 3 bases and J 2 bases; nucleotides not matched to a gene: 8. The CDR3 contains 17 residues. From germline, CDR1 is MGHRA and CDR2 YSYEKL. CDR3 DNA sequence: TGCGCCAGCAGCCAGGGGCCACTAGCGGGGAACACAGATACGCAGTATTTT. This codes for CASSQGPLAGNTDTQYF.

The J gene is TRBJ2-3, the V gene TRBV18; TRBD1 aligns across 9 bases. CDR1 KGHSH and CDR2 LQKENI come from the germline V gene. The CDR3 spans 20 residues. J gave up 3 bases and V 0 bases, and 16 bases lay outside the gene matches. The CDR3 DNA follows: TGTGCCAGCTCACCACCCACATTCCGAACCGGGACAGGGAGGACAGATACGCAGTATTTT. Protein: CASSPPTFRTGTGRTDTQYF.

The sample holds one count of this clone. The chain has TRBV5-1 and TRBJ2-1; 8 positions match TRBD2. The V gene end was trimmed by 2 bases and the J gene end by 2 bases; junction bases not matched to a gene: 12. The CDR3 spans 18 residues. Germline V gene data show CDR1 as SGHRS and CDR2 as YFSETQ. The CDR3 bases are TGCGCCAGCAGCTTTAGTTATGACAGGCGGGAGGCCTACAATGAGCAGTTCTTC. It specifies CASSFSYDRREAYNEQFF.

J is TRBJ2-2 and V is TRBV5-1; TRBD2 agrees at 13 bases. The V gene's germline CDR1 is SGHRS and CDR2 YFSETQ. The V gene end was trimmed by 4 bases and the J gene end by 6 bases; junction bases not matched to a gene: 9. The CDR3 spans 17 residues. Here the CDR3 reads CASSGGLAGILSGELFF. The DNA for the CDR3 is TGCGCCAGCAGCGGGGGACTAGCGGGGATCTTGTCCGGGGAGCTGTTTTTT.

The CDR3: CSGTMNTGELFF. In nucleotides, the CDR3 is TGCAGCGGGACCATGAACACCGGGGAGCTGTTTTTT. The J gene is TRBJ2-2, the V gene TRBV29-1; D remains unclear. Per the germline V gene, CDR1 is SQVTM and CDR2 is ANQGSEA. V was clipped by 7 bases and J by 1 base, with 7 bases between them. This CDR3 is built from 12 residues.

CDR3 DNA sequence: TGTGCCATCAGTGAAGCGGGGGGTCTCACAGATACGCAGTATTTT. Translating it yields CAISEAGGLTDTQYF. The rearrangement joins TRBV10-3 to TRBJ2-3; 9 nucleotides align to TRBD2. Germline V gene sequence: CDR1 ENHRY, CDR2 SYGVKD. This CDR3 comprises 15 residues. V lost 3 bases and J lost 2; bases outside the gene matches: 3.

The gene calls are TRBV19 and TRBJ1-2, with D maybe TRBD1 (5 bases). Germline loops: CDR1 LNHDA, CDR2 SQIVND (reference sequence). The CDR3 contains 13 residues. V lost 4 bases and J 6 bases, leaving 12 bases between the germline ends. The CDR3 loop reads CASSTGRAHGYTF. In nucleotides, the CDR3 is TGTGCCAGTAGTACCGGCAGGGCGCATGGCTACACCTTC.

This CDR3 is CASSTGTNQPQHF. CDR3 in DNA: TGTGCCAGCTCGACAGGGACCAATCAGCCCCAGCATTTT. V and J are TRBV18 and TRBJ1-5, with 7 nucleotides matching TRBD1. This CDR3 is built from 13 residues. Trimming took 6 bases from V and 3 from J; bases not matched to a gene: 2. The V gene's germline CDR1 is KGHSH and CDR2 LQKENI.

This sequence joins TRBV5-1 and TRBJ1-1; TRBD1 aligns across 9 bases. This CDR3 region has 18 residues. Looked up from germline, CDR1 is SGHRS and CDR2 is YFSETQ. V lost 4 bases to trimming and J lost 0 bases; unmatched junction nucleotides: 13. The CDR3 DNA sequence: TGCGCCAGCAGCCCGTTAGGCGGGACAGGGCACATGAACACTGAAGCTTTCTTT. Its protein product is CASSPLGGTGHMNTEAFF. The entire variable domain, with the rest obtained from reference TRBV5-1 and TRBJ1-1, is as follows: KAGVTQTPRYLIKTRGQQVTLSCSPISGHRSVSWYQQTPGQGLQFLFEYFSETQRNKGNFPGRFSGRQFSNSRSEMNVSTLELGDSALYLCASSPLGGTGHMNTEAFFGQGTRLTVV.

The rearrangement links TRBV14 to TRBJ2-1; 7 bases agree with TRBD1. The V gene's germline CDR1 is SGHDN and CDR2 FVKESK. This CDR3 is 16 amino acids long. With V trimmed by 0 bases and J by 2 bases, 4 bases remained unmatched. CDR3 in amino acids: CASSQDLTGAYNEQFF. CDR3 coding DNA: TGTGCCAGCAGCCAAGATCTAACAGGGGCCTACAATGAGCAGTTCTTC.

The rearrangement joins TRBV5-6 to TRBJ1-4; D is undetermined. The length of the CDR3 is 15 residues. The V end was cut by 5 bases, the J end by 3 bases, with 14 bases between. Per germline, CDR1 SGHDT and CDR2 YYEEEE. This chain's CDR3 is CASRPDGSPNEKLFF. CDR3 sequence (DNA): TGTGCCAGCAGACCAGACGGAAGCCCTAATGAAAAACTGTTTTTT.

V usage is TRBV5-1 and J usage is TRBJ2-5, with D uncertain. V lost 4 bases, J lost 3 bases, and 7 bases lay in between. The CDR3 sequence is 12 residues long. Germline V CDR1 and CDR2: SGHRS, YFSETQ. The CDR3 loop is CASSTTKETQYF. The CDR3 DNA is TGCGCCAGCAGCACAACAAAAGAGACCCAGTACTTC.

This rearrangement joins TRBV11-2 to TRBJ2-7; D may be TRBD1 or TRBD2 (5 bases each). CDR1 is SGHAT and CDR2 is FQNNGV in the germline V gene. V gave up 2 bases and J gave up 4 bases, with 12 bases separating them. The CDR3 sequence is 14 residues long. The CDR3 DNA follows: TGTGCCAGCAGCTTATATGGGGGAAGATACGAGCAGTACTTC. This codes for CASSLYGGRYEQYF.

The rearrangement links TRBV9 to TRBJ1-6, with D uncertain. The CDR3 has 15 residues. Trimming shortened V by 3 bases and J by 7 bases, and 14 bases separated the two germline ends. The V gene's germline CDR1 is SGDLS and CDR2 YYNGEE. CDR3 nucleotide sequence: TGTGCCAGCAGCGACATCGGAGGCCAAAATTCACCCCTCCACTTT. Translated: CASSDIGGQNSPLHF.

The genes are TRBV6-9 and TRBJ1-1; unclear D gene. The V end lost 9 bases, the J end lost 6 bases, and 20 bases lay between the germline ends. The CDR3 has 14 residues. CDR1 and CDR2 (germline): MNHGY, SVAAGI. CDR3 bases: TGTGCCAGTACGTTCCGTAGAGGTAGCTCTGAAGCTTTCTTT. It translates to CASTFRRGSSEAFF.

The chain links TRBV11-2 to TRBJ2-5; possible D gene TRBD2, 5 bases. Trimming cost V 1 base and J 3 bases, with 6 bases left between them. Germline CDR1 is SGHAT and CDR2 is FQNNGV. The length of the CDR3 is 13 residues. CDR3 amino acids: CASSLGEKETQYF. The CDR3 DNA reads TGTGCCAGCAGCTTAGGGGAGAAAGAGACCCAGTACTTC. Variable domain in full (rest from reference TRBV11-2 and TRBJ2-5): EAGVAQSPRYKIIEKRQSVAFWCNPISGHATLYWYQQILGQGPKLLIQFQNNGVVDDSQLPKDRFSAERLKGVDSTLKIQPAKLEDSAVYLCASSLGEKETQYFGPGTRLLVL.

This chain uses TRBV5-6 with TRBJ1-2; D is ambiguous. From germline, CDR1 is SGHDT and CDR2 YYEEEE. V was clipped by 4 bases and J by 6 bases, with 13 bases between them. This CDR3 comprises 13 residues. This CDR3 reads CASSLDKVDGYTF. In nucleotides, the CDR3 is TGTGCCAGCAGCCTCGACAAAGTCGATGGCTACACCTTC.

The chain is built from TRBV6-5 and TRBJ1-5; 7 positions match TRBD1. The junction had 8 bases not matched to a gene; V was cut back by 6 bases and J by 6 bases. This CDR3 has 14 residues. CDR1 and CDR2 (germline): MNHEY, SVGAGI. DNA for the CDR3: TGTGCCAGCAGCCCCGACAGGGTTCGTCAGCCCCAGCATTTT. This gives the protein CASSPDRVRQPQHF.

This chain links TRBV15 with TRBJ1-1, with TRBD1 matching over 9 bases. The CDR3 is 15 residues long. Per germline, CDR1 LNHNV and CDR2 YYDKDF (reference sequence). V was clipped by 3 bases and J by 3 bases; unmatched bases: 5. CDR3 nucleotide sequence: TGTGCCACCAGCAGGGGCACAGGGGGCCACACTGAAGCTTTCTTT. Residues: CATSRGTGGHTEAFF.

This clone was seen only a few times. The rearrangement uses TRBV6-5 and TRBJ1-2; 8 nucleotides line up with TRBD1. The CDR3 runs to 13 residues. J was trimmed by 4 bases and V by 6 bases; bases with no gene match: 4. Germline V gene lookup returns CDR1 MNHEY and CDR2 SVGAGI. The DNA of the CDR3 is TGTGCCAGCAGGTCTGGACAGGGCTATGGCTACACCTTC. The encoded protein is CASRSGQGYGYTF.